These T cell receptor beta chains were read from a single sample in a study of blood T cell repertoires in COVID-19. Using immunoSEQ multiplex PCR, the repertoire was profiled, and TCRdb retains in-frame clones only, with some absent. This table holds roughly 250,000 clones, approximately 91% found once. Sequencing used peripheral blood. These TCRs come from a woman aged 25 to 39 with acute or convalescent COVID-19. The CDR3 runs from the conserved cysteine through the conserved F or W. A D gene is named only where the DNA matches it firmly. Only part of the rows carry a size: once, few, many, or a class if the clone is expanded.

TRBJ2-3 once TRBV4-3 TRBD1 TGCGCCAGCAGCCCGACAGGGGGCACAGATACGCAGTATTTT CASSPTGGTDTQYF
TRBJ2-3 - TRBV29-1 TRBD2 TGCAGCGTCACTAAGCGGGAGAGGGCAGATACGCAGTATTTT CSVTKRERADTQYF
TRBJ2-1 - TRBV18 TRBD2 TGTGCCAGCTCACCCGGGACTAGCGGGAGTATGTATGAGCAGTTCTTC CASSPGTSGSMYEQFF
TRBJ2-7 - TRBV3-1/TRBV3-2 - TGTGCCAGCAGCCAAGATGCCCGGTACGAGCAGTACTTC CASSQDARYEQYF
TRBJ2-1 - TRBV6-5 TRBD2 TGTGCCAGCATCGGGACTAGCGTATACAATGAGCAGTTCTTC CASIGTSVYNEQFF
TRBJ2-7 - TRBV19 TRBD2 TGTGCCAGTAACCCCGCGGGGCGGGAGAACGAGCAGTACTTC CASNPAGRENEQYF
TRBJ2-3 - TRBV4-2 - TGTGCCAGCAGCCATTCCAGCGAGGGCGGAGATACGCAGTATTTT CASSHSSEGGDTQYF
TRBJ1-2 - TRBV25-1 - TGTGCCAGCAGTCGGGCGGGAACAGAAGCTAACTATGGCTACACCTTC CASSRAGTEANYGYTF
TRBJ1-3 - TRBV6-5 - TGTGCCAGCAGTTACTCAGGGACACACTCTGGAAACACCATATATTTT CASSYSGTHSGNTIYF
TRBJ1-2 - TRBV5-5 TRBD1 TGTGCCAGCAGCTTGGGGCAGGGGGTTGGCTACACCTTC CASSLGQGVGYTF
TRBJ1-4 - TRBV5-4 TRBD1 TGTGCCAGCAGCGCCCGACAGGGGACTAATGAAAAACTGTTTTTT CASSARQGTNEKLFF
TRBJ2-2 - TRBV9 - TGTGCCAGCAGCGTGGGGCGCCTGGGCACCGGGGAGCTGTTTTTT CASSVGRLGTGELFF
TRBJ2-7 - TRBV5-1 TRBD2 TGCGCCAGCAGCCCGCTAGCGGGAGAGGGCTACGAGCAGTACTTC CASSPLAGEGYEQYF